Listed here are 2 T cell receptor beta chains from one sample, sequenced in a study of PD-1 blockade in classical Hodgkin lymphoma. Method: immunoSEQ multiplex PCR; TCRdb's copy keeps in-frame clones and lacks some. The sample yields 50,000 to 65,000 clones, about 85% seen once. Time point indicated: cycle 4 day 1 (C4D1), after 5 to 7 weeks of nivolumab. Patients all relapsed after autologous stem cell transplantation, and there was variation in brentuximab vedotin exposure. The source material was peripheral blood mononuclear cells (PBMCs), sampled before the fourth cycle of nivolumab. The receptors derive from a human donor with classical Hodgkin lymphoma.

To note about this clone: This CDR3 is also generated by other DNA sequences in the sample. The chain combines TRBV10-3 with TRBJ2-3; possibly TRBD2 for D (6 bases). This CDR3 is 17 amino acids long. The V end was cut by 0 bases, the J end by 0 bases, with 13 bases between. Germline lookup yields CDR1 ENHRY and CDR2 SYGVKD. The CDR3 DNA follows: TGTGCCATCAGTGAGTCGCGGTTAGCGGCGAGCACAGATACGCAGTATTTT. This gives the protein CAISESRLAASTDTQYF.

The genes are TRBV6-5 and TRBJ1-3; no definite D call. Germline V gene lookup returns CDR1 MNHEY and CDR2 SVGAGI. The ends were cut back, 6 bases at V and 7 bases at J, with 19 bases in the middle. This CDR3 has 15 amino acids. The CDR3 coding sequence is TGTGCCAGCAGCCAGACACCTCCTCTCCAGAACACCATATATTTT. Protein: CASSQTPPLQNTIYF.